A selection of T cell receptor beta chains follows, all from one sample in a study of T-cell memory formation after mild COVID-19. MiXCR was run by TCRdb on the 5' RACE reads, yielding one entry per CDR3 protein. The sample records approximately 190,000 distinct CDR3 sequences, around 19% being singletons. The sample taken for sequencing was PBMCs or a T cell subset sorted from them (not recorded which). These receptors all come from an adult woman who had mild COVID-19 (a few samples of this study predate the infection). Cell type and time point are not known. The CDR3 runs from the conserved cysteine through the conserved F or W. A D gene is named only where the DNA matches it firmly. Rows give clone size only sometimes, using once, few, many, or a class for an expanded clone.

v_gene: TRBV5-1
abundance: many
j_gene: TRBJ1-4
d_gene: .
CDR3aa: CASSLTATNEKLFF
CDR3nt: TGCGCCAGCAGCTTGACAGCAACTAATGAAAAACTGTTTTTT

v_gene: TRBV3-1
abundance: .
j_gene: TRBJ1-4
d_gene: TRBD1
CDR3aa: CASSQEPGTGGEKLFF
CDR3nt: TGTGCCAGCAGCCAAGAGCCCGGGACAGGGGGAGAAAAACTGTTTTTT

v_gene: TRBV4-1
abundance: .
j_gene: TRBJ1-6
d_gene: .
CDR3aa: CASSKIGVSPLHF
CDR3nt: TGCGCCAGCAGCAAGATCGGGGTTTCACCCCTCCACTTT

v_gene: TRBV10-3
abundance: few
j_gene: TRBJ2-2
d_gene: .
CDR3aa: CAISGGSASLNTGELFF
CDR3nt: TGTGCCATCAGTGGAGGGTCAGCCTCCCTGAACACCGGGGAGCTGTTTTTT

v_gene: TRBV12-3/TRBV12-4
abundance: .
j_gene: TRBJ1-2
d_gene: TRBD1
CDR3aa: CASSRGGASNGYTF
CDR3nt: TGTGCCAGCAGCAGGGGGGGAGCTAGTAATGGCTACACCTTC

v_gene: TRBV7-2
abundance: .
j_gene: TRBJ2-7
d_gene: .
CDR3aa: CATARSYEQYF
CDR3nt: TGTGCCACTGCGCGCTCCTACGAGCAGTACTTC

v_gene: TRBV5-1
abundance: .
j_gene: TRBJ2-3
d_gene: .
CDR3aa: CASSLGRGRDTQYF
CDR3nt: TGCGCCAGCAGCCTGGGTCGAGGGCGGGATACGCAGTATTTT

v_gene: TRBV7-2
abundance: .
j_gene: TRBJ2-3
d_gene: .
CDR3aa: CASTQPWSASTDTQYF
CDR3nt: TGTGCCAGCACCCAGCCGTGGAGCGCCAGCACAGATACGCAGTATTTT

v_gene: TRBV5-1
abundance: .
j_gene: TRBJ2-7
d_gene: .
CDR3aa: CASSFGNLDPYEQYF
CDR3nt: TGCGCCAGCAGCTTTGGGAACCTAGACCCCTACGAGCAGTACTTC

v_gene: TRBV3-1
abundance: few
j_gene: TRBJ2-1
d_gene: TRBD2
CDR3aa: CASSTSGRFNEQFF
CDR3nt: TGTGCCAGCAGTACTAGCGGGAGGTTCAATGAGCAGTTCTTC

v_gene: TRBV5-5
abundance: few
j_gene: TRBJ1-2
d_gene: .
CDR3aa: CASSLARVFYGYTF
CDR3nt: TGTGCCAGCAGCTTGGCCCGGGTTTTCTATGGCTACACCTTC

v_gene: TRBV7-2
abundance: many
j_gene: TRBJ1-1
d_gene: .
CDR3aa: CASSLYGSITEAFF
CDR3nt: TGTGCCAGCAGCTTGTACGGGTCCATCACTGAAGCTTTCTTT

v_gene: TRBV10-3
abundance: few
j_gene: TRBJ2-7
d_gene: .
CDR3aa: CAISEGDGEYEQYF
CDR3nt: TGTGCCATCAGTGAAGGGGACGGAGAATACGAGCAGTACTTC